What follows is one T cell receptor beta chain and its context. Authors' processing steps: Using reference gene primer amplification, nucleated cell counts were estimated. Profiling relied on immunoSEQ multiplex PCR, and the TCRdb table lists in-frame clones only, not all of them. The V and J calls and clone size are taken from that table; D and trimming were inferred from the DNA. The sample includes about 180,000 clones, over 70% of them seen just once. This sample was taken from a study of blood T cell repertoires in COVID-19. The overall study: The United States, Italy and Spain were the sources of the acute and convalescent COVID-19 samples. T cells, B-cell-depleted T cells, or PBMCs provided the cDNA or gDNA that served as material.

Germline lookup yields CDR1 MRHNA and CDR2 SNTAGT. Between the trimmed V and J ends, which lost 0 bases and 11 bases, there was a span of 16 bases. This CDR3 contains 15 residues. Followed longitudinally, the Seattle patients had been enrolled during active infection. This clonotype was sampled from a woman aged 35 to 49 with COVID-19, enrolled during active disease. Sequencing was done on a sample of peripheral blood. The chain couples TRBV6-4 to TRBJ1-4, with D perhaps TRBD1 (5 bases). CDR3 bases: TGTGCCAGCAGTGACTCCCCCGGGGGTGGGAGGAAACTGTTTTTT. Its translation is CASSDSPGGGRKLFF.